This T cell receptor (beta chain) was obtained from a study of T cells after yellow fever vaccination. TCRdb independently ran MiXCR on the 5' RACE reads; one entry per CDR3 protein. The sample yields 230,000 or so distinct CDR3 sequences, roughly 3.7% seen once. The CDR3 is made up of 16 amino acids. V was clipped by 5 bases and J by 1 base; unmatched bases: 5. Germline V CDR1 and CDR2: MNHEY, SVGEGT. This clonotype showed up just a few times. The chain joins TRBV6-2 or TRBV6-3 to TRBJ2-4; 10 bases fit TRBD1. The input for sequencing was PBMCs, taken 15 days after the yellow fever booster vaccination. The receptor's source is a man aged 18 to 29 who received the YFV17D yellow fever vaccine. The CDR3 coding sequence is TGTGCCAGCAGTCCCTGGACAGGGGGGGCCAAAAACATTCAGTACTTC. Translated, it gives CASSPWTGGAKNIQYF.